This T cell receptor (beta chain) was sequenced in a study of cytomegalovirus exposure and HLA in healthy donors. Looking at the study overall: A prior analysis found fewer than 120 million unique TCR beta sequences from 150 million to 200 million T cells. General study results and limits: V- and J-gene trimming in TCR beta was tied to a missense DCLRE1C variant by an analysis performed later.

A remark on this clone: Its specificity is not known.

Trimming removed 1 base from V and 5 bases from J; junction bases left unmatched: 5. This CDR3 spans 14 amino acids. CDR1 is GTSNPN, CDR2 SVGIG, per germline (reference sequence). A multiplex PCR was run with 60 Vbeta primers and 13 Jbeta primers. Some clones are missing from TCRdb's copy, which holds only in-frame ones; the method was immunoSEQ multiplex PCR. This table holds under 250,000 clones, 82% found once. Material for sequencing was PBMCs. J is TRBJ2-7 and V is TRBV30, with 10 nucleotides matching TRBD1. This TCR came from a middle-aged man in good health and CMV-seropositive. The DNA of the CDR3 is TGTGCCTGGAGTGGATGGGACAGGGGCCACGAGCAGTACTTC. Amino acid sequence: CAWSGWDRGHEQYF.